Listed below are T cell receptor beta chains from one sample, sequenced in a study of T cells after yellow fever vaccination. TCRdb re-analysed the 5' RACE reads in MiXCR, keeping a single row per CDR3 protein. Of just under 600,000 distinct CDR3 sequences in the sample, approximately 15% were seen once. The input for sequencing was PBMCs, taken on the day of the yellow fever booster vaccination. The receptors stem from a man in his thirties or forties who received the YFV17D yellow fever vaccine. Each CDR3 is given with its conserved first and last residue. The order of the fields is V gene, J gene, CDR3 protein.

v_gene: TRBV6-2/TRBV6-3; j_gene: TRBJ1-5; CDR3aa: CASSYAGGSNQPQHF
v_gene: TRBV5-1; j_gene: TRBJ1-5; CDR3aa: CASSLDGVGQPQHF
v_gene: TRBV12-3/TRBV12-4; j_gene: TRBJ2-1; CDR3aa: CASSPGGGGRGNEQFF
v_gene: TRBV12-3/TRBV12-4; j_gene: TRBJ2-1; CDR3aa: CASSSEIGSYNEQFF
v_gene: TRBV21-1; j_gene: TRBJ2-7; CDR3aa: CASKYRDRAYEQYF
v_gene: TRBV7-8; j_gene: TRBJ2-3; CDR3aa: CASSLAVWASTDTQYF
v_gene: TRBV6-4; j_gene: TRBJ2-5; CDR3aa: CASRQRLRTVQETQYF
v_gene: TRBV3-1; j_gene: TRBJ2-2; CDR3aa: CASSQVPSWNTGELFF
v_gene: TRBV4-3; j_gene: TRBJ2-7; CDR3aa: CASSQVLARFGEQYF
v_gene: TRBV5-4; j_gene: TRBJ2-1; CDR3aa: CASSHQGGSYNEQFF
v_gene: TRBV12-3/TRBV12-4; j_gene: TRBJ2-1; CDR3aa: CASSSTGQSNEQFF
v_gene: TRBV4-3; j_gene: TRBJ2-4; CDR3aa: CASSQGRLAGAKNIQYF
v_gene: TRBV20-1; j_gene: TRBJ2-3; CDR3aa: CSAKGGRTDTQYF
v_gene: TRBV5-1; j_gene: TRBJ2-7; CDR3aa: CASSPQARFSPLNSYEQYF
v_gene: TRBV29-1; j_gene: TRBJ1-1; CDR3aa: CSVNRGLYTEAFF
v_gene: TRBV5-4; j_gene: TRBJ2-1; CDR3aa: CASSLDPLAGLYNEQFF
v_gene: TRBV20-1; j_gene: TRBJ2-5; CDR3aa: CSAIEETQYF
v_gene: TRBV5-1; j_gene: TRBJ2-2; CDR3aa: CASSAGTKNTGELFF
v_gene: TRBV21-1; j_gene: TRBJ2-6; CDR3aa: CASSLGRGASPVGANVLTF
v_gene: TRBV6-2/TRBV6-3; j_gene: TRBJ2-1; CDR3aa: CASSIRDFASYNEQFF
v_gene: TRBV27; j_gene: TRBJ1-1; CDR3aa: CASSLWGYGNTEAFF
v_gene: TRBV5-1; j_gene: TRBJ1-2; CDR3aa: CASSPSRSGYTF
v_gene: TRBV7-8; j_gene: TRBJ2-1; CDR3aa: CASSHSRRNEQFF
v_gene: TRBV29-1; j_gene: TRBJ1-1; CDR3aa: CSARVGGAEAFF
v_gene: TRBV19; j_gene: TRBJ2-5; CDR3aa: CASNDRGRSETQYF
v_gene: TRBV23-1; j_gene: TRBJ1-5; CDR3aa: CASSQSEGDF
v_gene: TRBV7-9; j_gene: TRBJ1-3; CDR3aa: CASSSQGDTIYF
v_gene: TRBV12-3/TRBV12-4; j_gene: TRBJ2-2; CDR3aa: CASSLAGVDTGELFF
v_gene: TRBV30; j_gene: TRBJ1-3; CDR3aa: CALTGGTGNTIYF
v_gene: TRBV28; j_gene: TRBJ2-1; CDR3aa: CASSPGGQVNEQFF
v_gene: TRBV29-1; j_gene: TRBJ2-2; CDR3aa: CSVEAGTNTGELFF
v_gene: TRBV29-1; j_gene: TRBJ2-3; CDR3aa: CSVDSKRTDTQYF
v_gene: TRBV7-2; j_gene: TRBJ2-2; CDR3aa: CASSSGQGGEDTGELFF
v_gene: TRBV7-2; j_gene: TRBJ2-7; CDR3aa: CASSYGGQRYEQYF
v_gene: TRBV7-2; j_gene: TRBJ2-5; CDR3aa: CASSLSTSLETQYF
v_gene: TRBV21-1; j_gene: TRBJ1-4; CDR3aa: CASSKDDRNEKLFF
v_gene: TRBV10-1; j_gene: TRBJ2-3; CDR3aa: CASSASGRATDTQYF
v_gene: TRBV10-2; j_gene: TRBJ1-2; CDR3aa: CASGTGYGYTF
v_gene: TRBV20-1; j_gene: TRBJ2-1; CDR3aa: CSAAGTSGRNEQFF
v_gene: TRBV28; j_gene: TRBJ2-3; CDR3aa: CASSSPSGRAFSDTQYF
v_gene: TRBV5-1; j_gene: TRBJ1-6; CDR3aa: CASSLGNGNSPLHF
v_gene: TRBV20-1; j_gene: TRBJ2-1; CDR3aa: CSGQVRDEQFF
v_gene: TRBV5-1; j_gene: TRBJ2-1; CDR3aa: CASSLSTGPSEGEQFF
v_gene: TRBV5-6; j_gene: TRBJ2-3; CDR3aa: CASSYRGGSTDTQYF
v_gene: TRBV4-2; j_gene: TRBJ2-2; CDR3aa: CASSLPGTGNTGELFF
v_gene: TRBV20-1; j_gene: TRBJ2-1; CDR3aa: CSARDTARNEQFF
v_gene: TRBV7-2; j_gene: TRBJ2-5; CDR3aa: CASSLDWGGQETQYF
v_gene: TRBV6-5; j_gene: TRBJ2-2; CDR3aa: CASSYTYRQNGELFF
v_gene: TRBV19; j_gene: TRBJ2-2; CDR3aa: CASSTPARDPGELFF
v_gene: TRBV5-1; j_gene: TRBJ2-2; CDR3aa: CASFPGQHTGELFF